This T cell receptor beta chain was identified in a study of radiotherapy plus CTLA-4 blockade in lung cancer listed by TCRdb under 2018. For the study in its entirety: Among the enrolled patients, about 19% had an objective response, and less than 40% reached disease control.

On the study overall, not on this receptor specifically: TCR clones derived from tumors expanded in peripheral blood after treatment with radiotherapy and ipilimumab. Early dynamic changes in blood T cell clones, together with increased serum interferon-beta after radiation, were reported as the strongest predictors of response.

For this clone: It has no known antigen specificity. There are no base qualities to consult, and no much larger clone falls within one base.

In this study, focal radiation therapy paired with CTLA-4 blockade (ipilimumab) was tested in patients who had chemo-refractory metastatic non-small-cell lung cancer. The library was generated by the immunoSEQ multiplex PCR assay. The table was pulled from immuneACCESS by TCRdb, which kept in-frame rearrangements only. Such tables lose some clones; where checked, under half of the loss comes from unresolved V genes, and the rest has no known cause. Present in this sample are approximately 77,000 clones, over 70% of which were seen just once. The ten largest clones capture 22% of the sample. Sequences MNHEY (CDR1) and SMNVEV (CDR2) are obtained from the germline V gene (reference sequence). Reading from cysteine to phenylalanine, the CDR3 counts 13 amino acids. The only DNA kept is the CDR3, 39 bases in frame from the first base. V has 3 bases trimmed and J has 3 bases trimmed; junction bases matching no gene number 1.

The V gene is TRBV27 and the J gene is TRBJ2-5; 7 of the junction bases match TRBD1. The sequence derives from a human donor with non-small cell lung cancer whose response to radiotherapy plus ipilimumab could not be evaluated. Some clones in this sample may be carry-over from other donors' samples. Sequenced material: peripheral blood, taken from a patient treated with radiotherapy plus ipilimumab. At the DNA level, the sequence is TGTGCCAGCAGTTTCACAGGGGAAGAGACCCAGTACTTC. This gives the protein CASSFTGEETQYF.